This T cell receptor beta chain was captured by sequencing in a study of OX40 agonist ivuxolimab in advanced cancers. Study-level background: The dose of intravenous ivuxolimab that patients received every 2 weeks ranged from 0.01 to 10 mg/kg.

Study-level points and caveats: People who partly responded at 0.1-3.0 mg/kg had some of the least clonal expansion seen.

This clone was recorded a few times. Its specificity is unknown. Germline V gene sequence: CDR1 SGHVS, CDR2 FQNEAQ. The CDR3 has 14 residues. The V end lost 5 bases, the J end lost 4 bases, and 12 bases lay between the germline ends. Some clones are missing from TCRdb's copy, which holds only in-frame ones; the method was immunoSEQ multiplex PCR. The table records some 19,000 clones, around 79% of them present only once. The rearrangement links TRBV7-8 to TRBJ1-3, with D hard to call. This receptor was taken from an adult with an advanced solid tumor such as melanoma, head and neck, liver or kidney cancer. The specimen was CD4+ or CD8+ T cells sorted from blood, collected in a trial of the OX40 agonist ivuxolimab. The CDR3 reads CASSPLELGNTIYF. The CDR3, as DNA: TGTGCCAGCAGCCCTCTTGAGCTGGGAAACACCATATATTTT.